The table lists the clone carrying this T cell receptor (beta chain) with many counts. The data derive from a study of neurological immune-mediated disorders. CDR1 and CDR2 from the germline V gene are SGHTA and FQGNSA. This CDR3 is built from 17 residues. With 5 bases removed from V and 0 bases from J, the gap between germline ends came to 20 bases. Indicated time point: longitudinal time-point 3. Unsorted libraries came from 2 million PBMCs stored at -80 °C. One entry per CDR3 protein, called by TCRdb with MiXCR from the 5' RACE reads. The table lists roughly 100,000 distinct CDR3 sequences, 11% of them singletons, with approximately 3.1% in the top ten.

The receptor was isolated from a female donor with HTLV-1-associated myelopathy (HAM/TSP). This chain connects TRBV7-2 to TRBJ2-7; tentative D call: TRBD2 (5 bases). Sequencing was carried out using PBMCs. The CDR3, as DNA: TGTGCCAGCAGCCCTGGGAGAGGCTACGGATTCTCCTACGAGCAGTACTTC. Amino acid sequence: CASSPGRGYGFSYEQYF.